This TCR beta chain appears in the sequencing data of a study of tumor-infiltrating lymphocytes in oesophageal squamous cell carcinoma. Losses at the gene ends were 4 bases for V and 0 bases for J; bases not matched to a gene: 1. Germline V gives CDR1 MNHEY, CDR2 SMNVEV (reference sequence). The CDR3 totals 17 residues. This clonotype occurred many times. TCRdb reprocessed the PCR reads via MiXCR and lists one record per CDR3 protein. The profile covers 15,000 to 20,000 distinct CDR3 sequences, with roughly 40% appearing a single time and less than 45% taken by the ten largest. The chain is built from TRBV27 and TRBJ1-6, with 12 bases fitting TRBD1. The sequence was obtained from a male donor with esophageal squamous cell carcinoma. The sequenced sample consisted of esophageal tumor tissue. CDR3 amino acids: CASSWGQGASYNSPLHF. The DNA for the CDR3 is TGTGCCAGCAGTTGGGGACAGGGGGCCTCCTATAATTCACCCCTCCACTTT.